The clone carrying this TCR beta chain came up many times. What it recognizes is unknown. TCRdb called the RACE reads again in MiXCR, with one record for every CDR3 protein. Of fewer than 70,000 distinct CDR3 sequences listed, approximately 11% are singletons. The data belong to a study of human T cells and chemical hapten exposure. Background on the study: All patients underwent weekly scalp dosing with diphenylcyclopropenone for the full approximately 25-week study.

Findings and caveats of the study: There was no change with DPC sensitization in TCRs above 1 in 1000 frequency.

There are 14 residues in the CDR3. Germline assignment: CDR1 MDHEN and CDR2 SYDVKM. Trimming shortened V by 6 bases and J by 5 bases, and 13 bases separated the two germline ends. Time point: pre-sensitization, week 0. Treatment reported: therapeutic diphenylcyclopropenone sensitization with weekly scalp DPC. Prior to each patch test being applied, blood was drawn. Whole blood that had not been fractionated was the source of extracted total RNA. This rearrangement joins TRBV28 to TRBJ1-4, with unresolved D. The source was whole blood, collected in connection with sensitization to the hapten diphenylcyclopropenone (DPC). The TCR was taken from a woman aged 50 to 60 with alopecia areata. Some clones in this sample may be carry-over from other donors' samples. The CDR3 DNA reads TGTGCCAGCAGAAACCCGGGGTTCAATGAAAAACTGTTTTTT. Amino acid sequence: CASRNPGFNEKLFF.